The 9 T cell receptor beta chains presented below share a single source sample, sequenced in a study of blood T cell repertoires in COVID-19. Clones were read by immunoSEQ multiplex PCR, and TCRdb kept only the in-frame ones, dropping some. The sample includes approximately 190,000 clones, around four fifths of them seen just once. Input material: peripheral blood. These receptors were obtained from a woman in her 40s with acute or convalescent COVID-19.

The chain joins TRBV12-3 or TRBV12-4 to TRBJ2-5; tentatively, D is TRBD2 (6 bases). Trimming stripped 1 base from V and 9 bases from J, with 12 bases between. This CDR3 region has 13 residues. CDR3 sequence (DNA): TGTGCCAGCAGTTTAGGGGCGGGGCGGGCCCAGTACTTC. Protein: CASSLGAGRAQYF.

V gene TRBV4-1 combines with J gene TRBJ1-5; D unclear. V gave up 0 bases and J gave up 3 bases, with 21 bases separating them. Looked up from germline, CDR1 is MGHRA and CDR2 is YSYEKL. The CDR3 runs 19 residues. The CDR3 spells CASSQDEESIGSFNQPQHF. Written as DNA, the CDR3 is TGCGCCAGCAGCCAAGATGAGGAGAGTATTGGCAGCTTCAATCAGCCCCAGCATTTT.

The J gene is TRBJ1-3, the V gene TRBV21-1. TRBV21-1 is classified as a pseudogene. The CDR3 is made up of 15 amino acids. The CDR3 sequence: CASIPGTRSGNTIYF. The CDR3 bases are TGTGCCAGCATCCCGGGGACTAGGTCTGGAAACACCATATATTTT.

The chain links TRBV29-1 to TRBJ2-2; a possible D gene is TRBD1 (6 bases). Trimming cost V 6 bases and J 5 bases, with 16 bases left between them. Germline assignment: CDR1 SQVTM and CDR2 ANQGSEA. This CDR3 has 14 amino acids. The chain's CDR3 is CSVGGQSSTGELFF. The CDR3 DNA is TGCAGCGTAGGAGGACAGAGCAGTACCGGGGAGCTGTTTTTT.

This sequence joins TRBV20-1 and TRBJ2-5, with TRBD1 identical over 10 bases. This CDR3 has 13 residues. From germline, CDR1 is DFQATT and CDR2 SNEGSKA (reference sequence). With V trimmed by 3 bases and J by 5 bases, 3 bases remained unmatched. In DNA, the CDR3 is TGCAGTGCTAGTGGGACAGGGGTTGAGACCCAGTACTTC. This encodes CSASGTGVETQYF.

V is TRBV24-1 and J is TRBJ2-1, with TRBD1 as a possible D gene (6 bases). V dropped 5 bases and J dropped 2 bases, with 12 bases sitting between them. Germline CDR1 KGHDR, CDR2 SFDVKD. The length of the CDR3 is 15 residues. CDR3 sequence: CATSGAGEPYNEQFF. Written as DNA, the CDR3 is TGTGCCACCAGTGGGGCAGGGGAACCCTACAATGAGCAGTTCTTC.

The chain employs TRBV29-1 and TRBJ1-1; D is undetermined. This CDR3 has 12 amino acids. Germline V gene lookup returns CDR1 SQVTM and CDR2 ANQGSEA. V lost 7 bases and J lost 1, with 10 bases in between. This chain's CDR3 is CSANQANTEAFF. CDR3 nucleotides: TGCAGCGCGAACCAGGCGAACACTGAAGCTTTCTTT.

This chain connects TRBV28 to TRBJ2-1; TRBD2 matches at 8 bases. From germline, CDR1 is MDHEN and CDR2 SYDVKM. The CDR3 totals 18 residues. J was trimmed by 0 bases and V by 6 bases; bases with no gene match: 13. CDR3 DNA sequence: TGTGCCAGCAGCACCCTTCGGGCGGGGGGCTACTCCTACAATGAGCAGTTCTTC. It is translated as CASSTLRAGGYSYNEQFF.

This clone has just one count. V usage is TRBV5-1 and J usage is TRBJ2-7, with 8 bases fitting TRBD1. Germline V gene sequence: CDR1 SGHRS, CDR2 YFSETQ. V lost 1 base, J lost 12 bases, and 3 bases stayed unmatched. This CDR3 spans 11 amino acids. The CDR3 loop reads CASSLQGALYF. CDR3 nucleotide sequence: TGCGCCAGCAGCTTGCAGGGGGCGCTGTACTTC. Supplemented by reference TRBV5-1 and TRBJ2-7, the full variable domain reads KAGVTQTPRYLIKTRGQQVTLSCSPISGHRSVSWYQQTPGQGLQFLFEYFSETQRNKGNFPGRFSGRQFSNSRSEMNVSTLELGDSALYLCASSLQGALYFGPGTRLTVT.